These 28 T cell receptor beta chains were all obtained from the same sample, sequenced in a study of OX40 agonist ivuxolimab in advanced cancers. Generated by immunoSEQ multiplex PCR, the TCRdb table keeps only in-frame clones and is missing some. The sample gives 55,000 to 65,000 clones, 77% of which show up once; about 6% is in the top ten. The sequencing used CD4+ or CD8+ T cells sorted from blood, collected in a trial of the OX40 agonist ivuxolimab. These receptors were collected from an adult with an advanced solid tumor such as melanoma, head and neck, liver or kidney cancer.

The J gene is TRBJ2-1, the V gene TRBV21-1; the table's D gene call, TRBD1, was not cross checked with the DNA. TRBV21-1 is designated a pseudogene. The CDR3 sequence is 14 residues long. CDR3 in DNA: TGTGCCAGCAGCGCGGGACAGCCATACAATGAGCAGTTCTTC. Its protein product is CASSAGQPYNEQFF.

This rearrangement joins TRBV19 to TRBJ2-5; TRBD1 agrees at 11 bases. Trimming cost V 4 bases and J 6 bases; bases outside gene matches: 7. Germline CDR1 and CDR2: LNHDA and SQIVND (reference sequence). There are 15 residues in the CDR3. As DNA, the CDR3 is TGTGCCAGTAGTAAGGGGACAGGGGGTTCTAAGACCCAGTACTTC. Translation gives CASSKGTGGSKTQYF.

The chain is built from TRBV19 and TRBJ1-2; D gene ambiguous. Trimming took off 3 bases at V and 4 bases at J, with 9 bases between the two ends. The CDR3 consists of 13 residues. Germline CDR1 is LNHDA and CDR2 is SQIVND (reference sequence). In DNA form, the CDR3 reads TGTGCCAGTAGTATGAGTGGCAGCTATGGCTACACCTTC. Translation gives CASSMSGSYGYTF.

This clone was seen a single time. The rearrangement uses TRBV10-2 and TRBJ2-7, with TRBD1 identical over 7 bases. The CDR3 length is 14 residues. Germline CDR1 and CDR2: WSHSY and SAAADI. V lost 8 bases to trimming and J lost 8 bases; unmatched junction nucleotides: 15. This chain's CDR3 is CASRRDSGPGKQYF. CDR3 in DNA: TGCGCCAGCCGCCGGGACAGCGGTCCGGGTAAGCAGTACTTC.

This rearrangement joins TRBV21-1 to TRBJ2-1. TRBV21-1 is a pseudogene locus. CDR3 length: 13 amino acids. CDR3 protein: CASSRWLVGEQFF. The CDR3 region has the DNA TGTGCCAGCAGCAGGTGGTTGGTAGGTGAGCAGTTCTTC.

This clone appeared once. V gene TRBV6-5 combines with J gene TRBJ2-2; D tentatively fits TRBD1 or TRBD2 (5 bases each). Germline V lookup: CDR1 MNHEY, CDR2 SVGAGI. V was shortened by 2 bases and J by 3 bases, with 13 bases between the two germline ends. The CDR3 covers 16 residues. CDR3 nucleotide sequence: TGTGCCAGCAGTTACAATGAGGGGTGGGACACCGGGGAGCTGTTTTTT. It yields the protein CASSYNEGWDTGELFF.

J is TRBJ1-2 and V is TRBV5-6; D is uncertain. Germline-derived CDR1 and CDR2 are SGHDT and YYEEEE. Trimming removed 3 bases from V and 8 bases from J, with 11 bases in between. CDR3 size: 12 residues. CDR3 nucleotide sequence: TGTGCCAGCAGCTATCTTGAACGAGGCTACACCTTC. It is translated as CASSYLERGYTF.

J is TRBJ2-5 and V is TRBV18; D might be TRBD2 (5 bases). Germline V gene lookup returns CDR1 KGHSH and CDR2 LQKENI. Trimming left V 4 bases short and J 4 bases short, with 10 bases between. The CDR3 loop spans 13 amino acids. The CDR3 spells CASSREGRETQYF. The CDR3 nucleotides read TGTGCCAGCTCACGAGAGGGTCGAGAGACCCAGTACTTC.

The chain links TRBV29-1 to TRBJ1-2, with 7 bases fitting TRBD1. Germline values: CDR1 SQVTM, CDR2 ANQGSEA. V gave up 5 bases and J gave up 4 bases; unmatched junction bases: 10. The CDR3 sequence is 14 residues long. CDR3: CSVSRQGPSYGYTF. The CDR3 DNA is TGCAGCGTTTCCAGACAGGGACCTTCCTATGGCTACACCTTC.

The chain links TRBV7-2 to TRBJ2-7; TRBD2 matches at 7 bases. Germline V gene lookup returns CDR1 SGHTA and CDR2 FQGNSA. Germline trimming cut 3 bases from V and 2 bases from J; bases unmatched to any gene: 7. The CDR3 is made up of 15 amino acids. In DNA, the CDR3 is TGTGCCAGCAGCTTTTCTCTAGCGGTAACCTACGAGCAGTACTTC. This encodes CASSFSLAVTYEQYF.

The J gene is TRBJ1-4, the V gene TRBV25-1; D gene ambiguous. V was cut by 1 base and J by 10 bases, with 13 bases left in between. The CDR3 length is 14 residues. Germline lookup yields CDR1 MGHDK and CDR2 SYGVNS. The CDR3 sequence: CASSEWKGVGKLFF. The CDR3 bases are TGTGCCAGCAGTGAATGGAAGGGAGTTGGAAAACTGTTTTTT.

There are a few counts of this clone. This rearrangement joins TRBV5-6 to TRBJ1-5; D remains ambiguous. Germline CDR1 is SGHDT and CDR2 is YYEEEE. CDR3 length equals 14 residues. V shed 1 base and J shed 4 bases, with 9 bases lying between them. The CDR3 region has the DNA TGTGCCAGCAGCTTGCGGGGAGGGAATCAGCCCCAGCATTTT. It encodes CASSLRGGNQPQHF. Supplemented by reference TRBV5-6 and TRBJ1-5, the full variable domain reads DAGVTQSPTHLIKTRGQQVTLRCSPKSGHDTVSWYQQALGQGPQFIFQYYEEEERQRGNFPDRFSGHQFPNYSSELNVNALLLGDSALYLCASSLRGGNQPQHFGDGTRLSIL.

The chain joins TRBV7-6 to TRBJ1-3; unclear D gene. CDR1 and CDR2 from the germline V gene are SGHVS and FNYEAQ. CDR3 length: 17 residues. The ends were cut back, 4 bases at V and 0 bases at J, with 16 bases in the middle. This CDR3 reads CASSWATDGSSGNTIYF. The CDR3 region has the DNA TGTGCCAGCAGCTGGGCGACGGACGGATCCTCTGGAAACACCATATATTTT.

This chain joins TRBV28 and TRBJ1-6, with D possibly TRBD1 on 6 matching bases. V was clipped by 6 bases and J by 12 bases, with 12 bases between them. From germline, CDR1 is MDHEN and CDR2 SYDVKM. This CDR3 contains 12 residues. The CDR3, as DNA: TGTGCCAGCAGGAAGGGGGGTGAACCCCTCCACTTT. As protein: CASRKGGEPLHF.

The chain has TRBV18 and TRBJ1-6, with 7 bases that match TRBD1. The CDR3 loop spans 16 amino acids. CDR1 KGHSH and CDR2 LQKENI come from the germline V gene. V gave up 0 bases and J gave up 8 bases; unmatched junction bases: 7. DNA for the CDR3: TGTGCCAGCTCACCACCGGGCAGGGGGGAATATTCACCCCTCCACTTT. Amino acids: CASSPPGRGEYSPLHF.

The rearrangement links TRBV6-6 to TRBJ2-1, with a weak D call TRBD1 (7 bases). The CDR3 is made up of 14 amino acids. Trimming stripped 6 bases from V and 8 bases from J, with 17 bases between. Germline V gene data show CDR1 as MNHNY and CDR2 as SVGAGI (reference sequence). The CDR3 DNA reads TGTGCCAGCAGGGGGACGACAGGGACTGATGAGCAGTTCTTC. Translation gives CASRGTTGTDEQFF.

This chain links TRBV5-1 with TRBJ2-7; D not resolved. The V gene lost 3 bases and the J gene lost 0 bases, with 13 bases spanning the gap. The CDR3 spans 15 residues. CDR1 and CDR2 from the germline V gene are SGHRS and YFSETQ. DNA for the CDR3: TGCGCCAGCAGCTCCTACACCAACCCCTCCTACGAGCAGTACTTC. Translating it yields CASSSYTNPSYEQYF.

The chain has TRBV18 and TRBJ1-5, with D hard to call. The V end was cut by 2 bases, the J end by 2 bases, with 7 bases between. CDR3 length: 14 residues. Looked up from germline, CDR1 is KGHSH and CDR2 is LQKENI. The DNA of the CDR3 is TGTGCCAGCTCACCAAGCCCGGGCAATCAGCCCCAGCATTTT. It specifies CASSPSPGNQPQHF. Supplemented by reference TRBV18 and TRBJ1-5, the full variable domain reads NAGVMQNPRHLVRRRGQEARLRCSPMKGHSHVYWYRQLPEEGLKFMVYLQKENIIDESGMPKERFSAEFPKEGPSILRIQQVVRGDSAAYFCASSPSPGNQPQHFGDGTRLSIL.

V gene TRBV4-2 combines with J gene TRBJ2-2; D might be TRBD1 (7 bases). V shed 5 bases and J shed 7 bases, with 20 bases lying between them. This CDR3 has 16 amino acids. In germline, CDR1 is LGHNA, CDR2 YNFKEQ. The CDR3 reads CASSTRDSLLGGELFF. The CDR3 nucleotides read TGTGCCAGCAGCACGCGGGACAGCCTTCTGGGCGGGGAGCTGTTTTTT.

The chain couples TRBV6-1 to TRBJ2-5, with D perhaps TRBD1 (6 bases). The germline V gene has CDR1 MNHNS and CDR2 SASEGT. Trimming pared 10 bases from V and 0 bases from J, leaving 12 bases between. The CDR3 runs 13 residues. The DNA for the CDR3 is TGTGCCACATCAAGACAGGACCAAGAGACCCAGTACTTC. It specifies CATSRQDQETQYF.

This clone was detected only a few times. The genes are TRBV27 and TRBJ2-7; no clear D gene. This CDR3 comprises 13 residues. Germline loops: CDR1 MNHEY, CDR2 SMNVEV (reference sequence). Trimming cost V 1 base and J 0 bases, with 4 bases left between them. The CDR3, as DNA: TGTGCCAGCAGTTTATTCCCCTCCTACGAGCAGTACTTC. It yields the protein CASSLFPSYEQYF.

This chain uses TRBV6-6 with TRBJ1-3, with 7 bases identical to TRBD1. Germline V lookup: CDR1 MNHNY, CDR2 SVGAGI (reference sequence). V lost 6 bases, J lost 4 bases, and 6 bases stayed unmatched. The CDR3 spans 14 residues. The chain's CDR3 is CASRSGGSGNTIYF. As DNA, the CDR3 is TGTGCCAGCAGATCAGGGGGGTCAGGAAACACCATATATTTT.

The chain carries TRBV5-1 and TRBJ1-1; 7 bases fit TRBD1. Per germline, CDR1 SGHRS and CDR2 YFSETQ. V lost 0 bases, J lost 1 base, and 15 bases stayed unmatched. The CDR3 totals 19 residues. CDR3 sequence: CASSLARQGGRGRNTEAFF. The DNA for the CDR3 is TGCGCCAGCAGCTTGGCCAGGCAGGGGGGCCGGGGACGGAACACTGAAGCTTTCTTT.

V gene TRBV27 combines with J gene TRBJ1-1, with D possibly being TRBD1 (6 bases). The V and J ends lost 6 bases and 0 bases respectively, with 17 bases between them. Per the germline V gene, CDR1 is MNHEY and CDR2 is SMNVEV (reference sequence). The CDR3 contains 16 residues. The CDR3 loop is CASSLRTGTMNTEAFF. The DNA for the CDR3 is TGTGCCAGCAGCCTTCGCACAGGGACTATGAACACTGAAGCTTTCTTT.

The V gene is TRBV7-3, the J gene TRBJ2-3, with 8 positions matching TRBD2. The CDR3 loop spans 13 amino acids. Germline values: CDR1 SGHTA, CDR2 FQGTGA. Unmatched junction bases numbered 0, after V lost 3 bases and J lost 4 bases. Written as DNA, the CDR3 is TGTGCCAGCAGCTTGGGACTAGCAGATACGCAGTATTTT. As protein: CASSLGLADTQYF.

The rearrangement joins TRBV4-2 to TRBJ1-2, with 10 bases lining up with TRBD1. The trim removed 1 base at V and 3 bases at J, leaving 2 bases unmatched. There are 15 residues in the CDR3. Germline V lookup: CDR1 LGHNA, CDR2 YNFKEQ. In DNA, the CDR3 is TGTGCCAGCAGCCAAGTAGGGACAGGGGACTATGGCTACACCTTC. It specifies CASSQVGTGDYGYTF.

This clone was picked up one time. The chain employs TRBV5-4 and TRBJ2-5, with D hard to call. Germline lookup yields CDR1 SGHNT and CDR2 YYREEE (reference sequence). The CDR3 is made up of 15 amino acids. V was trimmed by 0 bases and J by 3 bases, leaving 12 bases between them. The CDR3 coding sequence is TGTGCCAGCAGCTTGGGTAACCGCGCAAAAGAGACCCAGTACTTC. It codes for CASSLGNRAKETQYF.

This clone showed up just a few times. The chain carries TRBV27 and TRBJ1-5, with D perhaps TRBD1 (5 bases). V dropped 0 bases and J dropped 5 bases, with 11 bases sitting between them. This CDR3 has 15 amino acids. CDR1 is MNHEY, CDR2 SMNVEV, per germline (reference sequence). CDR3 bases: TGTGCCAGCAGTTTATCGTCAGGGCCATATCAGCCCCAGCATTTT. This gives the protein CASSLSSGPYQPQHF.